These 5 T cell receptor beta chains were sequenced from one sample in a study of cytomegalovirus exposure and HLA in healthy donors. The PCR was carried out with 60 Vbeta primers and 13 Jbeta primers. Sequencing was performed with immunoSEQ multiplex PCR; in TCRdb, only in-frame clones are kept and a portion is missing. This table holds 150,000 to 200,000 clones, 70% to 90% found once. The specimen was PBMCs. These receptors were taken from a woman younger than 35 in good health and CMV-seropositive.

This clone was seen a few times. J is TRBJ1-2 and V is TRBV2; D might be TRBD1 (5 bases). The CDR3 spans 13 residues. Looked up from germline, CDR1 is SNHLY and CDR2 is FYNNEI. V shed 5 bases and J shed 4 bases, with 11 bases lying between them. The CDR3 here is CASSFDRSYGYTF. Here the CDR3 DNA reads TGTGCCAGCAGTTTCGACAGAAGCTATGGCTACACCTTC.

The rearrangement joins TRBV19 to TRBJ1-3; a possible D gene is TRBD1 (6 bases). Trimming removed 7 bases at V and 2 bases at J, with 15 bases between. The CDR3 runs to 15 residues. Germline values: CDR1 LNHDA, CDR2 SQIVND (reference sequence). CDR3 nucleotide sequence: TGTGCCAGTAACCCTACACAGGGTCCTGGAAACACCATATATTTT. Translation gives CASNPTQGPGNTIYF. The complete variable domain, with remaining parts taken from reference TRBV19 and TRBJ1-3, reads DGGITQSPKYLFRKEGQNVTLSCEQNLNHDAMYWYRQDPGQGLRLIYYSQIVNDFQKGDIAEGYSVSREKKESFPLTVTSAQKNPTAFYLCASNPTQGPGNTIYFGEGSWLTVV.

The chain joins TRBV5-1 to TRBJ1-1, with D possibly being TRBD1 (5 bases). Per the germline V gene, CDR1 is SGHRS and CDR2 is YFSETQ. The V end lost 4 bases, the J end lost 10 bases, and 26 bases lay between the germline ends. This CDR3 region has 16 residues. CDR3 sequence (DNA): TGCGCCAGCAGCCTGCGACAGCAAGGTGGGGTGGGGGGAGCTTTCTTT. Amino acids: CASSLRQQGGVGGAFF. The complete variable domain, with remaining parts taken from reference TRBV5-1 and TRBJ1-1, reads KAGVTQTPRYLIKTRGQQVTLSCSPISGHRSVSWYQQTPGQGLQFLFEYFSETQRNKGNFPGRFSGRQFSNSRSEMNVSTLELGDSALYLCASSLRQQGGVGGAFFGQGTRLTVV.

V usage is TRBV7-9 and J usage is TRBJ1-1; perhaps TRBD1 as D (6 bases). V was trimmed by 10 bases and J by 1 base, leaving 13 bases between them. Germline V CDR1 and CDR2: SEHNR, FQNEAQ (reference sequence). The CDR3 spans 13 residues. The CDR3 loop is CATDIRGNTEAFF. CDR3 sequence (DNA): TGTGCCACCGATATCAGGGGGAACACTGAAGCTTTCTTT. The full variable domain, in which reference TRBV7-9 and TRBJ1-1 provide the parts outside the CDR3, is DTGVSQNPRHKITKRGQNVTFRCDPISEHNRLYWYRQTLGQGPEFLTYFQNEAQLEKSRLLSDRFSAERPKGSFSTLEIQRTEQGDSAMYLCATDIRGNTEAFFGQGTRLTVV.

This chain uses TRBV6-1 with TRBJ1-5; D not certain. In germline, CDR1 is MNHNS, CDR2 SASEGT. This CDR3 has 13 amino acids. With 6 bases removed from V and 5 bases from J, the gap between germline ends came to 11 bases. CDR3 sequence (DNA): TGTGCCAGCAGCGACTCCCCCCATCAGCCCCAGCATTTT. It is translated as CASSDSPHQPQHF.